This T cell receptor beta chain was sequenced for a study of beta chain features in type 1 diabetes. Using CD45RO/CCR7/CD25/CD127/CD95/CD27, CD4+ naive, central memory, regulatory and stem cell-like memory cells were sorted. This clone was found a few times. The CDR3 sequence is 11 residues long. Trimming pared 4 bases from V and 10 bases from J, leaving 10 bases between. Looked up from germline, CDR1 is MNHNY and CDR2 is SVGAGI (reference sequence). The study reverse transcribed the entire isolated RNA, so it sequenced expressed TCRB transcripts. Clones were read by immunoSEQ multiplex PCR, and TCRdb kept only the in-frame ones, dropping some. The repertoire holds 300,000 to 350,000 clones, with 8% as singletons.

The chain combines TRBV6-6 with TRBJ1-1; D gene uncertain. The receptor comes from a young woman in good health. Input material: central memory CD4+ T cells from blood. CDR3 region: CASSSPTGAFF. The CDR3 DNA is TGTGCCAGCAGTTCCCCCACCGGAGCTTTCTTT.